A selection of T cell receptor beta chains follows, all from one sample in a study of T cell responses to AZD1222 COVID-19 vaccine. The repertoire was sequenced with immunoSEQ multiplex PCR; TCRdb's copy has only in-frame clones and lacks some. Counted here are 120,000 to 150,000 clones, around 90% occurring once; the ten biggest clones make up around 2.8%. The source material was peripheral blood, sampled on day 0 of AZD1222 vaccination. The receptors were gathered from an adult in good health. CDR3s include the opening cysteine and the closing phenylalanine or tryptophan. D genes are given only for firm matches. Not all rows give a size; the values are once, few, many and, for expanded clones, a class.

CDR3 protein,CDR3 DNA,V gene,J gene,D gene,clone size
CASSTGLKYNSPLHF,TGTGCCAGCAGTACGGGACTGAAGTATAATTCACCCCTCCACTTT,TRBV27,TRBJ1-6,-,-
CASSLMAVNYGYTF,TGTGCCAGCAGCTTAATGGCAGTGAACTATGGCTACACCTTC,TRBV7-9,TRBJ1-2,-,-
CASSRQGAEAFF,TGTGCCAGTAGCCGACAGGGGGCTGAAGCTTTCTTT,TRBV19,TRBJ1-1,TRBD1,-
CASSPEQAGTEAFF,TGTGCCAGCTCTCCCGAGCAGGCGGGAACTGAAGCTTTCTTT,TRBV2,TRBJ1-1,-,-
CASSYFPGTGYTGELFF,TGTGCCAGCAGTTACTTTCCCGGGACAGGGTACACCGGGGAGCTGTTTTTT,TRBV7-9,TRBJ2-2,TRBD1,-
CASGRGENTGELFF,TGTGCTAGTGGCCGCGGGGAGAACACCGGGGAGCTGTTTTTT,TRBV12-5,TRBJ2-2,-,-
CASSPGPQREQYF,TGTGCCAGCAGTCCGGGCCCCCAACGGGAGCAGTACTTC,TRBV7-3,TRBJ2-7,-,once
CASSYERPNTEAFF,TGTGCCAGCAGTTATGAGAGACCGAACACTGAAGCTTTCTTT,TRBV28,TRBJ1-1,-,once
CASSPTAGGAGNQPQHF,TGTGCCAGCTCACCCACGGCAGGGGGAGCCGGCAATCAGCCCCAGCATTTT,TRBV18,TRBJ1-5,TRBD1,-
CASSLGTHLGFF,TGTGCCAGCAGTTTAGGGACCCACCTGGGGTTCTTC,TRBV12-3/TRBV12-4,TRBJ2-1,-,-
CASSPIRRGYNEQFF,TGTGCCAGCAGCCCTATTCGGAGGGGATACAATGAGCAGTTCTTC,TRBV2,TRBJ2-1,-,-
CASSSGLTSNEQFF,TGTGCCAGCAGCTCGGGACTTACCAGCAATGAGCAGTTCTTC,TRBV7-3,TRBJ2-1,-,-
CASSVRAAATEAFF,TGTGCCAGCAGTGTCCGGGCGGCAGCCACTGAAGCTTTCTTT,TRBV2,TRBJ1-1,-,-
CASSSRTGQNIQYF,TGCGCCAGCAGCTCTAGGACAGGTCAAAACATTCAGTACTTC,TRBV5-1,TRBJ2-4,TRBD1,once
CASSPGDRMNTEAFF,TGTGCCAGCTCCCCGGGCGACAGGATGAACACTGAAGCTTTCTTT,TRBV21-1,TRBJ1-1,-,-
CASSLVGPGDEQYF,TGCGCCAGCAGCTTGGTAGGGCCGGGGGACGAGCAGTACTTC,TRBV5-1,TRBJ2-7,-,-
CASSGPPKGAIREQFF,TGTGCCAGTAGTGGCCCTCCCAAGGGGGCGATACGTGAGCAGTTCTTC,TRBV19,TRBJ2-1,TRBD1,-
CASSPYTYEQYF,TGTGCCAGCAGTCCCTACACCTACGAGCAGTACTTC,TRBV28,TRBJ2-7,-,-
CASSPRRNTDTQYF,TGTGCCAGCAGCCCTCGACGGAACACAGATACGCAGTATTTT,TRBV13,TRBJ2-3,-,-
CASSHSDRRDGYTF,TGCGCCAGCAGCCACTCTGACAGAAGGGATGGCTACACCTTC,TRBV4-1,TRBJ1-2,-,-
CASIPGQELNQPQHF,TGTGCCAGTATTCCGGGACAGGAGTTAAATCAGCCCCAGCATTTT,TRBV9,TRBJ1-5,TRBD1,-
CASSYGTGNQETQYF,TGTGCCAGCAGTTACGGGACAGGGAATCAAGAGACCCAGTACTTC,TRBV6-2/TRBV6-3,TRBJ2-5,TRBD1,-
CASSYAENYEQYF,TGTGCCAGCAGTTACGCGGAGAACTACGAGCAGTACTTC,TRBV6-2/TRBV6-3,TRBJ2-7,-,-
CASSLGTGNTEAFF,TGTGCCAGCAGCTTAGGGACAGGGAACACTGAAGCTTTCTTT,TRBV7-6,TRBJ1-1,TRBD1,-
CASSARGGDTQYF,TGTGCCAGCAGCGCACGGGGGGGCGATACGCAGTATTTT,TRBV7-2,TRBJ2-3,TRBD2,-
CASSRGTGWKNTEAFF,TGTGCCAGTAGTAGAGGGACAGGGTGGAAGAACACTGAAGCTTTCTTT,TRBV19,TRBJ1-1,TRBD1,-
CASSLRLAGYQETQYF,TGTGCCAGCAGCCTTCGACTAGCGGGGTACCAAGAGACCCAGTACTTC,TRBV7-6,TRBJ2-5,TRBD2,-
CASSPSSYEQYF,TGTGCCAGCAGCCCAAGCTCCTACGAGCAGTACTTC,TRBV7-2,TRBJ2-7,-,-
CATSDTRVSGELFF,TGTGCCACCAGTGACACCAGGGTTTCCGGGGAGCTGTTTTTT,TRBV24-1,TRBJ2-2,-,once
CASSPTVSSGANVLTF,TGTGCCAGCAGCCCGACCGTCAGCTCTGGGGCCAACGTCCTGACTTTC,TRBV28,TRBJ2-6,-,-
CASSAGTGAYEQYF,TGTGCCAGTAGTGCCGGGACAGGGGCCTACGAGCAGTACTTC,TRBV19,TRBJ2-7,TRBD1,-
CASSPNRGGEAFF,TGTGCCAGCAGCCCGAACAGGGGGGGTGAAGCTTTCTTT,TRBV3-1/TRBV3-2,TRBJ1-1,TRBD1,-
CASSLVHSGNTIYF,TGTGCCAGCAGCTTAGTCCACTCTGGAAACACCATATATTTT,TRBV7-2,TRBJ1-3,-,-
CASSPSEGYEQYF,TGTGCCAGCAGCCCCTCCGAGGGCTACGAGCAGTACTTC,TRBV4-2,TRBJ2-7,-,-
CASSLSAGTYEQYF,TGCGCCAGCAGCTTGTCAGCCGGCACCTACGAGCAGTACTTC,TRBV5-1,TRBJ2-7,-,-
CASNYVNSRVGYTF,TGTGCCTCAAACTACGTCAATTCCAGGGTTGGCTACACCTTC,TRBV30,TRBJ1-2,-,-
CASLGLGSYEQYF,TGTGCCAGCCTGGGGTTAGGCTCCTACGAGCAGTACTTC,TRBV13,TRBJ2-7,-,-
CASSLDTQEEQYF,TGTGCCAGCAGCTTAGACACCCAGGAGGAGCAGTACTTC,TRBV11-1,TRBJ2-7,-,-
CASSLDHYNEQFF,TGCGCCAGCTCCCTGGACCACTACAATGAGCAGTTCTTC,TRBV10-1,TRBJ2-1,-,-
CATYRDSDSYEQYF,TGTGCCACCTACCGGGACAGCGACTCCTACGAGCAGTACTTC,TRBV28,TRBJ2-7,TRBD1,-
CASSSHRGWSNQPQHF,TGTGCCAGCAGTTCACACAGGGGTTGGAGCAATCAGCCCCAGCATTTT,TRBV27,TRBJ1-5,TRBD1,-
CASSSQLNTEAFF,TGTGCCAGCAGTTCCCAGTTGAACACTGAAGCTTTCTTT,TRBV7-3,TRBJ1-1,-,-
CASSLGDGYTDTQYF,TGTGCCAGCAGCTTGGGGGACGGGTACACAGATACGCAGTATTTT,TRBV13,TRBJ2-3,-,-
CASSLGPTSNTGELFF,TGTGCCAGCAGCTTAGGACCGACTAGCAACACCGGGGAGCTGTTTTTT,TRBV11-3,TRBJ2-2,TRBD2,-
CASSPRLNSNQPQHF,TGTGCCAGCAGCCCTAGACTCAATAGCAATCAGCCCCAGCATTTT,TRBV16,TRBJ1-5,-,-
CASNQGGDNYGYTF,TGTGCCAGTAATCAAGGAGGGGATAACTATGGCTACACCTTC,TRBV19,TRBJ1-2,-,-